One and the same sample provided the 28 T cell receptor beta chains below, sequenced in a study of low-dose radiotherapy and immunotherapy resistance in tumors. The time point is: before trial treatment. Gene-specific TRAV and TRBV primers were used for first-strand cDNA, covering alpha and beta chains. Both a constant-region primer and a V-primer adapter served to amplify TCRs across roughly 20 PCR cycles. TCRdb re-derived calls from the reads in MiXCR, one entry per CDR3 protein. The table shows 35,000 to 45,000 distinct CDR3 sequences, with roughly 28% occurring only once. The sequenced sample was PBMCs, obtained before treatment. All receptors come from a male donor with gallbladder cancer.

This clonotype is judged medium-sized. The CDR3 region is CASSLGSTNYKPQHF. In DNA form, the CDR3 reads TGTGCCAGCAGTTTGGGAAGCACCAACTACAAGCCCCAGCATTTT. The J gene is TRBJ1-5, the V gene TRBV28; D is ambiguous. The CDR3 contains 15 residues. The germline CDR1 and CDR2 sequences are MDHEN and SYDVKM. V was clipped by 3 bases and J by 8 bases, with 17 bases between them.

This clonotype was observed many times. This chain connects TRBV13 to TRBJ2-1; D ambiguous. The CDR3 loop spans 13 amino acids. V was clipped by 4 bases and J by 0 bases, with 4 bases between them. CDR1 PRHDT and CDR2 FYEKMQ come from the germline V gene (reference sequence). In DNA form, the CDR3 reads TGTGCCAGCAGCTCGAGCTCCTACAATGAGCAGTTCTTC. Translation gives CASSSSSYNEQFF.

The genes are TRBV6-2 or TRBV6-3 and TRBJ2-7, with no clear D. Germline CDR1 is MNHEY and CDR2 is SVGEGT. This CDR3 contains 13 residues. V gave up 2 bases and J gave up 7 bases, with 12 bases separating them. CDR3 protein: CASSYGEVGEQYF. In DNA, the CDR3 is TGTGCCAGCAGTTACGGAGAAGTGGGAGAGCAGTACTTC.

This clonotype was seen at least ten times. The chain recombines TRBV2 with TRBJ1-6; 9 nucleotides agree with TRBD1. With 4 bases clipped from V and 7 bases from J, the junction kept 5 bases outside the gene matches. Germline V gene sequence: CDR1 SNHLY, CDR2 FYNNEI. This CDR3 is built from 15 residues. This CDR3 reads CASSGDRAGNSPLHF. Here the CDR3 DNA reads TGTGCCAGCAGTGGGGACAGGGCCGGGAATTCACCCCTCCACTTT. The complete variable domain, with remaining parts taken from reference TRBV2 and TRBJ1-6, reads EPEVTQTPSHQVTQMGQEVILRCVPISNHLYFYWYRQILGQKVEFLVSFYNNEISEKSEIFDDQFSVERPDGSNFTLKIRSTKLEDSAMYFCASSGDRAGNSPLHFGNGTRLTVT.

The chain couples TRBV7-2 to TRBJ1-5; perhaps TRBD1 as D (5 bases). The V gene's germline CDR1 is SGHTA and CDR2 FQGNSA. This CDR3 comprises 16 residues. With 1 base removed from V and 6 bases from J, the gap between germline ends came to 16 bases. This CDR3 is CASSLEAGRGAQPQHF. The DNA of the CDR3 is TGTGCCAGCAGCTTAGAGGCGGGGCGCGGGGCTCAGCCCCAGCATTTT.

The gene calls are TRBV19 and TRBJ2-2; TRBD2 matches 13 bases. V was clipped by 4 bases and J by 3 bases; unmatched bases: 8. Germline V gives CDR1 LNHDA, CDR2 SQIVND (reference sequence). The CDR3 is made up of 18 amino acids. DNA for the CDR3: TGTGCCAGTAGTAGGGAATTCGGACTAGCGGGGGACACCGGGGAGCTGTTTTTT. It yields the protein CASSREFGLAGDTGELFF.

This clonotype showed up many times. The V gene is TRBV14, the J gene TRBJ2-7; 8 nucleotides align to TRBD1. Germline V gives CDR1 SGHDN, CDR2 FVKESK. Unmatched junction bases numbered 8, after V lost 3 bases and J lost 7 bases. The CDR3 has 14 amino acids. CDR3 loop: CASSQFGQGTEQYF. DNA for the CDR3: TGTGCCAGCAGCCAGTTCGGACAGGGAACAGAGCAGTACTTC.

This clonotype showed up just a few times. The genes are TRBV10-3 and TRBJ1-4; D is perhaps TRBD1 (5 bases). Germline CDR1 is ENHRY and CDR2 is SYGVKD. The CDR3 runs 13 residues. Trimming shortened V by 7 bases and J by 6 bases, and 12 bases separated the two germline ends. The DNA of the CDR3 is TGTGCCATCACGGGGACGAGGGATGAAAAACTGTTTTTT. Amino acid sequence: CAITGTRDEKLFF.

This clonotype was seen a single time. The V and J genes are TRBV6-8 and TRBJ2-1, with 7 bases lining up with TRBD2. The CDR3 runs to 18 residues. In germline, CDR1 is MNHGY, CDR2 SAAAGT. Germline trimming cut 5 bases from V and 3 bases from J; bases unmatched to any gene: 16. The CDR3 loop reads CASSAGGNGERGYNEQFF. The CDR3 bases are TGTGCCAGCAGTGCCGGGGGGAATGGGGAGCGGGGCTACAATGAGCAGTTCTTC.

Remarks on this clonotype: A far larger clone is a single base away, which makes a read error likely. The chain combines TRBV2 with TRBJ2-1; D perhaps matches TRBD2 (5 bases). The CDR3 is 12 residues long. Between the trimmed V and J ends, which lost 1 base and 10 bases, there was a span of 8 bases. The germline V gene encodes CDR1 SNHLY and CDR2 FYNNEI. In DNA form, the CDR3 reads TGTGCCAGCAGTGAAGGTACGGGGGAGCAGTTCTTC. Protein sequence: CASSEGTGEQFF.

Many counts were recorded for this clonotype. The chain recombines TRBV12-3 or TRBV12-4 with TRBJ2-3; D remains unclear. Trimming pared 6 bases from V and 8 bases from J, leaving 12 bases between. The CDR3 consists of 12 residues. In DNA, the CDR3 is TGTGCCAGCAGCTCAAGCCCCCCTACGCAGTATTTT. Translation: CASSSSPPTQYF.

The chain is built from TRBV5-1 and TRBJ2-3, with D perhaps TRBD1 or TRBD2 (6 bases each). The CDR3 has 16 residues. The germline V gene has CDR1 SGHRS and CDR2 YFSETQ. The V gene lost 0 bases and the J gene lost 0 bases, with 11 bases spanning the gap. The CDR3 sequence is CASSLGTGTSTDTQYF. Written as DNA, the CDR3 is TGCGCCAGCAGCTTGGGCACAGGGACTAGCACAGATACGCAGTATTTT.

In its sample, this clonotype was seen many times. The genes are TRBV6-2 or TRBV6-3 and TRBJ1-1; 7 bases fit TRBD1. CDR1 is MNHEY and CDR2 is SVGEGT in the germline V gene. V was pared by 6 bases and J by 3 bases, with 7 bases of the junction left unmatched. This CDR3 contains 14 residues. CDR3 amino acids: CASRGQNIHTEAFF. The CDR3 DNA sequence: TGTGCCAGCAGGGGACAGAATATACACACTGAAGCTTTCTTT.

This clonotype has more than one count but fewer than ten. The chain joins TRBV30 to TRBJ2-7, with 7 bases fitting TRBD1. V trimming: 2 bases; J trimming: 3 bases; junction bases outside the gene matches: 13. Germline-derived CDR1 and CDR2 are GTSNPN and SVGIG (reference sequence). The length of the CDR3 is 16 residues. This chain's CDR3 is CAWSNLRAGGNYEQYF. In DNA form, the CDR3 reads TGTGCCTGGAGTAATCTCCGGGCAGGGGGAAACTACGAGCAGTACTTC.

At least ten counts were recorded for this clonotype. The chain employs TRBV6-6 and TRBJ2-3; D might be TRBD2 (5 bases). Trimming removed 6 bases at V and 0 bases at J, with 13 bases between. There are 15 residues in the CDR3. CDR1 is MNHNY and CDR2 is SVGAGI in the germline V gene (reference sequence). CDR3 amino acids: CASSPTGVSTDTQYF. As DNA, the CDR3 is TGTGCCAGCAGCCCCACCGGGGTAAGCACAGATACGCAGTATTTT.

The chain uses TRBV7-2 and TRBJ1-3; D gene ambiguous. V was pared by 2 bases and J by 4 bases, with 9 bases between. This CDR3 comprises 14 residues. The germline CDR1 and CDR2 sequences are SGHTA and FQGNSA. CDR3 amino acids: CASSLMGLGNTIYF. The CDR3 DNA sequence: TGTGCCAGCAGCTTAATGGGGTTGGGAAACACCATATATTTT.

This clonotype was recorded at least ten times. The CDR3 nucleotides are TGCAGTGCCCTAATACAGGGGGGGGTCCCAGATACGCAGTATTTT. Translating gives CSALIQGGVPDTQYF. This sequence joins TRBV20-1 and TRBJ2-3, with D possibly matching TRBD1 (8 bases). Germline CDR1 and CDR2: DFQATT and SNEGSKA (reference sequence). The CDR3 totals 15 residues. V was clipped by 6 bases and J by 4 bases, with 20 bases between them.

This clonotype occurred many times. The chain combines TRBV30 with TRBJ2-7, with D possibly being TRBD1 (5 bases). CDR3 length: 11 amino acids. Germline-derived CDR1 and CDR2 are GTSNPN and SVGIG (reference sequence). The V gene lost 0 bases and the J gene lost 5 bases, with 5 bases spanning the gap. CDR3: CAWSVQDEQYF. CDR3 nucleotides: TGTGCCTGGAGTGTACAGGACGAGCAGTACTTC. Looking up the rest from reference TRBV30 and TRBJ2-7 gives the full variable domain: SQTIHQWPATLVQPVGSPLSLECTVEGTSNPNLYWYRQAAGRGLQLLFYSVGIGQISSEVPQNLSASRPQDRQFILSSKKLLLSDSGFYLCAWSVQDEQYFGPGTRLTVT.

Turning to this clonotype: A far larger clone is a single base away, which makes a read error likely. CDR3 bases: TGTGCCAGCAGCCAAGAGGCGAACACCGGGGAGCTGTTTTTT. This translates into CASSQEANTGELFF. This chain connects TRBV3-1 to TRBJ2-2; D gene ambiguous. From germline, CDR1 is LGHDT and CDR2 YNNKEL (reference sequence). This CDR3 contains 14 residues. V was cut by 0 bases and J by 0 bases, with 2 bases left in between.

This clonotype was seen ten or more times. This is likely an artifact of a read error, given a far larger clone one base away. Here the CDR3 reads CASSKTSGGNEQYF. The CDR3 DNA reads TGTGCCAGTAGTAAGACTAGCGGGGGAAATGAGCAGTACTTC. The rearrangement joins TRBV19 to TRBJ2-7, with 12 bases identical to TRBD2. Germline V gives CDR1 LNHDA, CDR2 SQIVND (reference sequence). This CDR3 spans 14 amino acids. Germline trimming cut 4 bases from V and 7 bases from J; bases unmatched to any gene: 5.

The genes are TRBV18 and TRBJ1-3; TRBD1 might be the D (6 bases). The germline gives CDR1 KGHSH, CDR2 LQKENI. The ends were cut back, 6 bases at V and 4 bases at J, with 16 bases in the middle. The CDR3 loop spans 15 amino acids. The CDR3 nucleotides read TGTGCCAGCTCTCAGACAGGACTACGAGGAAACACCATATATTTT. It is translated as CASSQTGLRGNTIYF.

This clonotype was seen repeatedly, ten times or more. The V and J genes are TRBV20-1 and TRBJ2-1, with D uncertain. Trimming pared 2 bases from V and 0 bases from J, leaving 11 bases between. The CDR3 length is 15 residues. CDR1 is DFQATT, CDR2 SNEGSKA, per germline (reference sequence). The CDR3 coding sequence is TGCAGTGCTAGATCGAAGCCGGGCTCCTACAATGAGCAGTTCTTC. Translating gives CSARSKPGSYNEQFF.

This clonotype was picked up many times. V and J are TRBV2 and TRBJ2-2; weak D call: TRBD1 (7 bases). The ends were cut back, 0 bases at V and 5 bases at J, with 10 bases in the middle. Germline V gene lookup returns CDR1 SNHLY and CDR2 FYNNEI. The CDR3 spans 15 residues. CDR3 in amino acids: CASSEAAGGTGELFF. The CDR3 region has the DNA TGTGCCAGCAGTGAAGCGGCAGGGGGGACCGGGGAGCTGTTTTTT.

V is TRBV13 and J is TRBJ2-1; the D gene is possibly TRBD1 (6 bases). Germline V gene sequence: CDR1 PRHDT, CDR2 FYEKMQ (reference sequence). CDR3 length: 16 residues. V dropped 7 bases and J dropped 12 bases, with 28 bases sitting between them. The CDR3 nucleotides read TGTGCCAGCACCAAAGAACCCAGGGGTGGAAGACCTACGCAGTTCTTC. Its protein product is CASTKEPRGGRPTQFF.

This clonotype was recorded at least ten times. The chain joins TRBV6-2 or TRBV6-3 to TRBJ2-3; tentatively, D is TRBD2 (6 bases). V was cut by 8 bases and J by 4 bases, with 16 bases left in between. Germline CDR1 is MNHEY and CDR2 is SVGEGT. The CDR3 totals 14 residues. The chain's CDR3 is CASGTPLTADTQYF. The CDR3 region has the DNA TGTGCCAGCGGGACTCCCTTGACGGCAGATACGCAGTATTTT.

This clonotype was recorded many times. The chain employs TRBV4-2 and TRBJ2-7; D possibly matches TRBD1 or TRBD2 (5 bases each). Trimming removed 4 bases from V and 0 bases from J, with 16 bases in between. Germline CDR1 reads LGHNA; CDR2 reads YNFKEQ. The CDR3 loop spans 16 amino acids. CDR3 region: CASSPTFGDGSYEQYF. Written as DNA, the CDR3 is TGTGCCAGCAGCCCCACCTTTGGGGACGGCTCCTACGAGCAGTACTTC.

This clonotype was seen repeatedly, ten times or more. This sequence joins TRBV25-1 and TRBJ1-4; no firm D call. The V end lost 3 bases, the J end lost 3 bases, and 8 bases lay between the germline ends. Germline CDR1 is MGHDK and CDR2 is SYGVNS. The CDR3 covers 14 residues. CDR3 sequence reads: CASSELSSNEKLFF. Here the CDR3 DNA reads TGTGCCAGCAGTGAGTTATCCTCTAATGAAAAACTGTTTTTT.

The chain employs TRBV29-1 and TRBJ2-3; possible D gene TRBD1, 6 bases. V lost 4 bases and J lost 0, with 11 bases in between. The germline CDR1 and CDR2 sequences are SQVTM and ANQGSEA. This CDR3 comprises 14 residues. CDR3 coding DNA: TGCAGCGTTGGGGACACTTCTAGCACAGATACGCAGTATTTT. Encoded protein: CSVGDTSSTDTQYF.